The entry below gives a single T cell receptor (beta chain) sequence along with its context. The data were obtained in a study of CXCR3-negative and CXCR3-positive naive CD8 T cells. Libraries of TRB cDNA were made by 5' RACE and carried UMIs. For each CDR3 protein, TCRdb gives one entry from its re-call of the 5' RACE reads, without DNA. Found here are approximately 100,000 distinct CDR3 sequences; the top ten clones hold over 1.5%. The CDR3 is made up of 13 amino acids. Germline V lookup: CDR1 MGHRA, CDR2 YSYEKL. The sequence was collected from a human donor in good health. Some clones in this sample may be carry-over from other donors' samples. The chain joins TRBV4-1 to TRBJ2-7; TCRdb's D call of TRBD1 is untestable without DNA. Material: naive CXCR3- CD8+ T cells from blood. Subset denoted: CD45RO-CCR7+CD27+CD95- naive CD8+ T cells lacking CXCR3 (TNR3-). The CDR3 sequence: CASSQGRGDEQYF.